The clone carrying this T cell receptor (beta chain) has ten or more counts. This sample was included in a study of blood T cells in healthy people across ages. A second PCR of roughly 7 to 11 cycles used a sample-barcoded 5' primer and a J-beta primer mix. TCRdb used MiXCR to reprocess the 5' RACE reads, holding one entry per CDR3 protein. The table includes 700,000 to 900,000 distinct CDR3 sequences, less than 70% detected once. CDR3 size: 17 residues. Germline CDR1 and CDR2: MNHEY and SVGEGT. The V and J ends lost 4 bases and 1 base, in that order; junction bases with no gene match: 13. The clonotype comes from a man older than 75 in good health. Sequenced: blood. The gene calls are TRBV6-2 or TRBV6-3 and TRBJ2-7, with TRBD2 identical over 7 bases. CDR3 region: CASSSRGSAGPSYEQYF. CDR3 nucleotides: TGTGCCAGCAGTTCCCGGGGGTCAGCGGGACCTTCCTACGAGCAGTACTTC.